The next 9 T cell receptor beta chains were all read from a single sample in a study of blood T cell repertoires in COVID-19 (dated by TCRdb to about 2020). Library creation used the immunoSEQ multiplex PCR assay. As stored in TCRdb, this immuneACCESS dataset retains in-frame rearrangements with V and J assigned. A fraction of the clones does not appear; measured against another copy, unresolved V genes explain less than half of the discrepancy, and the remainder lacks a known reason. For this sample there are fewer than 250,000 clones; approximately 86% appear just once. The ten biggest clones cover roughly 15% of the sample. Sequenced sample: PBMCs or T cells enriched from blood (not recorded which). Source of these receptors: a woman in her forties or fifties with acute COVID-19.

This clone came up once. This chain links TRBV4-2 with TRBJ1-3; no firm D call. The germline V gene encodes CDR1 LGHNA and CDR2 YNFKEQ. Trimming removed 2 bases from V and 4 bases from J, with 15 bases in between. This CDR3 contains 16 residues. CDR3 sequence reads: CASSQNGGEGGNTIYF. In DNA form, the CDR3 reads TGTGCCAGCAGCCAAAATGGCGGGGAGGGAGGAAACACCATATATTTT.

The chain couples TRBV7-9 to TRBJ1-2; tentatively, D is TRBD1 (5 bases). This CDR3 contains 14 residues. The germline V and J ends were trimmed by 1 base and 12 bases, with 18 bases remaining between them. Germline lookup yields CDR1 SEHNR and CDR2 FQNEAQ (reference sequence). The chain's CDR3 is CASSLVGQGMSDTF. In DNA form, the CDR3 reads TGTGCCAGCAGCTTAGTCGGACAAGGCATGAGTGACACCTTC.

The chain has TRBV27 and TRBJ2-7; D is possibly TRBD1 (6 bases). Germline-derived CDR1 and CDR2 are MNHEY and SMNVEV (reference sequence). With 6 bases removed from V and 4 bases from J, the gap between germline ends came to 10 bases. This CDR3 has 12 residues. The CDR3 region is CASRTGMYEQYF. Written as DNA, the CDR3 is TGTGCCAGCAGAACAGGGATGTACGAGCAGTACTTC.

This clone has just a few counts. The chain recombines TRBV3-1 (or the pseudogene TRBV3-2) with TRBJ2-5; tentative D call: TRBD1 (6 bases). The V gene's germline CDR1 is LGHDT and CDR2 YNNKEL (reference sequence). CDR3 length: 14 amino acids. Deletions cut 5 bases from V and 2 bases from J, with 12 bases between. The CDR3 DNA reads TGTGCCAGCAGCAGAACAGGGTGGCAAGAGACCCAGTACTTC. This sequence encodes CASSRTGWQETQYF.

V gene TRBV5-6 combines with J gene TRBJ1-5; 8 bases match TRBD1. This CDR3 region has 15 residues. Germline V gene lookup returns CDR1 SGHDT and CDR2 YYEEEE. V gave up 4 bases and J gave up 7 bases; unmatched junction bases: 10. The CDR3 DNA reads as TGTGCCAGCAGCGTAAGGGCCAGGGGGCGGCAGCCCCAGCATTTT. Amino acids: CASSVRARGRQPQHF. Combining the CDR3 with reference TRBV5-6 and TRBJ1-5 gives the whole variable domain DAGVTQSPTHLIKTRGQQVTLRCSPKSGHDTVSWYQQALGQGPQFIFQYYEEEERQRGNFPDRFSGHQFPNYSSELNVNALLLGDSALYLCASSVRARGRQPQHFGDGTRLSIL.

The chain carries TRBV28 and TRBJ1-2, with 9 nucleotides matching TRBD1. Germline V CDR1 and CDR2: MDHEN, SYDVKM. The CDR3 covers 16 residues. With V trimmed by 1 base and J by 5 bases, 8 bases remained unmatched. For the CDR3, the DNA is TGTGCCAGCAGTTTATTTGGACAGGGGATTGGGTATGGCTACACCTTC. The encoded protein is CASSLFGQGIGYGYTF.

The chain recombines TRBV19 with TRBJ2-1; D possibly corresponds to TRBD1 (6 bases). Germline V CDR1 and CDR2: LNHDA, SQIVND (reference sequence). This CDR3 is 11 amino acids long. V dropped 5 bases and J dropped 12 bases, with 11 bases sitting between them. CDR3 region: CASSVGQTQFF. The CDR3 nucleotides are TGTGCCAGTAGTGTTGGACAGACGCAGTTCTTC.

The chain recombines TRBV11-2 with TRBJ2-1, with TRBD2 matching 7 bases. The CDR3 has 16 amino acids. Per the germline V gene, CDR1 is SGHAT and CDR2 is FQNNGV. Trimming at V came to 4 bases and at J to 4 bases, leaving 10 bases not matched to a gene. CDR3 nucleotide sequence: TGTGCCAGCAGCTCCGGGACTACGGTACAATACAATGAGCAGTTCTTC. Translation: CASSSGTTVQYNEQFF.

The CDR3 coding sequence is TGTGCCAGCAGCGCAGGGGGCTCTGGGGCCAACGTCCTGACTTTC. Translating it yields CASSAGGSGANVLTF. The V and J genes are TRBV9 and TRBJ2-6, with 7 bases identical to TRBD1. Germline V CDR1 and CDR2: SGDLS, YYNGEE. Unmatched junction bases numbered 0, after V lost 3 bases and J lost 0 bases. The CDR3 sequence is 15 residues long.